This T cell receptor beta chain is drawn from a study of blood T cell repertoires in COVID-19. As for the study in general: The study drew acute and convalescent COVID-19 samples from the United States, Italy and Spain.

As handled by the study authors: Researchers report that nucleated cell counts were estimated from reference gene primer amplification. Data came from immunoSEQ multiplex PCR; TCRdb stores just in-frame clones and leaves some out. The DNA gave D and trimming, while V, J and clone size come from that table. Of some 190,000 clones in the sample, around 86% were seen once. V shed 1 base and J shed 8 bases, with 11 bases lying between them. CDR3 length equals 14 residues. From germline, CDR1 is LGHNA and CDR2 YSLEER. The study drew participants aged roughly 18 to 95 years from roughly 25 US areas. Allocation to cohorts depended on clinical history reported by the participants.

This TCR derives from a woman between 35 and 50 years old in a cohort exposed to, infected with or recovered from COVID-19 (not recorded which). The rearrangement joins TRBV4-3 to TRBJ2-2; D is possibly TRBD2 (5 bases). The sequenced sample consisted of PBMCs or T cells enriched from blood (not recorded which). CDR3: CASSQVGSGGELFF. The CDR3 DNA sequence: TGCGCCAGCAGCCAAGTGGGTTCGGGAGGGGAGCTGTTTTTT.